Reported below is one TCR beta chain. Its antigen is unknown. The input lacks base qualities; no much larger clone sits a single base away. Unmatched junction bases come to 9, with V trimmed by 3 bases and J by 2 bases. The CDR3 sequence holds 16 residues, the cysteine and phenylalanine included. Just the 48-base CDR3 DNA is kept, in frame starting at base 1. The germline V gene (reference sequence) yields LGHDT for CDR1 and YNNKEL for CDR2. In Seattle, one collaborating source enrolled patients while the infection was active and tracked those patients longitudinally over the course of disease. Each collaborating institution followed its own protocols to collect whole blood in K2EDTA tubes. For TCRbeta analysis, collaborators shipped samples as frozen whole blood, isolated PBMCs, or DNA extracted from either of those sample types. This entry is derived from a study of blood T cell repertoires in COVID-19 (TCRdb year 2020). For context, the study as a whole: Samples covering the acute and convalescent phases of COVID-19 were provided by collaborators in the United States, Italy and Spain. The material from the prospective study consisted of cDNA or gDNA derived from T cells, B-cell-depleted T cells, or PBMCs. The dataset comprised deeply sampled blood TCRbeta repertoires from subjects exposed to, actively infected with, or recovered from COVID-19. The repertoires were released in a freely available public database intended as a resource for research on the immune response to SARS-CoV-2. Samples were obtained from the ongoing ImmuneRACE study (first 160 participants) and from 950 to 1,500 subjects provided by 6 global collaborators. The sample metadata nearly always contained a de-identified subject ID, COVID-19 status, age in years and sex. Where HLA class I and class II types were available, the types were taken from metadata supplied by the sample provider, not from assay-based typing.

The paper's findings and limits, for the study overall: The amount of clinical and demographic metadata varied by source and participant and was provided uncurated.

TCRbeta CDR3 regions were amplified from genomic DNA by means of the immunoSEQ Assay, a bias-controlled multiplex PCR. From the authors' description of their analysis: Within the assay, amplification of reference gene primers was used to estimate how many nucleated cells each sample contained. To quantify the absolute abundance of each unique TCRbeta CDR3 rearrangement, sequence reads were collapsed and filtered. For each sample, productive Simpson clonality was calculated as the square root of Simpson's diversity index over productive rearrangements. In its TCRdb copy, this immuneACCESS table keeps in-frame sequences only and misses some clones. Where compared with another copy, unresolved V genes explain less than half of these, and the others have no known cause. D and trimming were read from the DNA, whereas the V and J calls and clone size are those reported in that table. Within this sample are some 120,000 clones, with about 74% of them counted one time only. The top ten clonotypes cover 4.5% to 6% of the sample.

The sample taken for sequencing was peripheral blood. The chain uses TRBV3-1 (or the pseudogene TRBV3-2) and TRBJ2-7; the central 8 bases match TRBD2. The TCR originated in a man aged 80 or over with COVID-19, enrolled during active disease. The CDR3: CASSQETLTSAYEQYF. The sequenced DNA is TGTGCCAGCAGCCAGGAAACCTTGACTAGCGCCTACGAGCAGTACTTC.